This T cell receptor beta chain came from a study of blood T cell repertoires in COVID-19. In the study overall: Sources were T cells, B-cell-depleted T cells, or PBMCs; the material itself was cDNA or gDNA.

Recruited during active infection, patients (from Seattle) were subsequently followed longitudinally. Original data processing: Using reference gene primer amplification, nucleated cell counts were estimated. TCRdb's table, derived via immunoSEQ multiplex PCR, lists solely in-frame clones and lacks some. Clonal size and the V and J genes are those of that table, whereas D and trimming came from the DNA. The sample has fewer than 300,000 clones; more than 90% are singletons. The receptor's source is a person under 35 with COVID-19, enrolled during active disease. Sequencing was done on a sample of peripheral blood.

In DNA form, the CDR3 reads TGTGCCAGCAGTGAAGTTGGGGGGGACTATGGCTACACCTTC. Protein sequence: CASSEVGGDYGYTF. The V gene is TRBV2, the J gene TRBJ1-2; a possible D gene is TRBD1 (5 bases). The V gene's germline CDR1 is SNHLY and CDR2 FYNNEI. The CDR3 covers 14 residues. The V end lost 1 base, the J end lost 3 bases, and 9 bases lay between the germline ends.